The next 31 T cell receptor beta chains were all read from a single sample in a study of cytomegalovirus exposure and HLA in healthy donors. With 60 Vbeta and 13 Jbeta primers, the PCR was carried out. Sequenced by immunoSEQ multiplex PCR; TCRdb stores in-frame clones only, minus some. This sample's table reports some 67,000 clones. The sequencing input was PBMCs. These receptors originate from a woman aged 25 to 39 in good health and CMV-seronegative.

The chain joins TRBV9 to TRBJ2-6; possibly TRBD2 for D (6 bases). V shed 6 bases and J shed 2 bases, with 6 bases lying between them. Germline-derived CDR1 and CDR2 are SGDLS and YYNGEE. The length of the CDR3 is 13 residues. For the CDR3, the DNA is TGTGCCAGCACGGGGGCTGGGGCCAACGTCCTGACTTTC. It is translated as CASTGAGANVLTF.

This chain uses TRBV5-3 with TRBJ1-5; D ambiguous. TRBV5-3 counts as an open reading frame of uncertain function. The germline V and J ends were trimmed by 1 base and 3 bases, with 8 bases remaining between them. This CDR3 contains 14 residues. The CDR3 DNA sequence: TGTGCCAGAAGCTTGATATGCTACAATCAGCCCCAGCATTTT. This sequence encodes CARSLICYNQPQHF.

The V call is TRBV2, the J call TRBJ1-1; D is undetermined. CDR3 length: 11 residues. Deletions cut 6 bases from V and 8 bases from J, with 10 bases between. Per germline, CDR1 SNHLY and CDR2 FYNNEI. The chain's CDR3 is CASRAAREAFF. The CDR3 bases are TGTGCCAGCAGGGCTGCAAGAGAAGCTTTCTTT. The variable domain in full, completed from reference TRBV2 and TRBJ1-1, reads EPEVTQTPSHQVTQMGQEVILRCVPISNHLYFYWYRQILGQKVEFLVSFYNNEISEKSEIFDDQFSVERPDGSNFTLKIRSTKLEDSAMYFCASRAAREAFFGQGTRLTVV.

The DNA for the CDR3 is TGTGCCATCCGCGGGGACAGGACCTACTACGAGCAGTACTTC. This translates into CAIRGDRTYYEQYF. The V call is TRBV10-3, the J call TRBJ2-7, with 8 bases fitting TRBD1. The CDR3 runs to 14 residues. Losses at the gene ends were 8 bases for V and 3 bases for J; bases not matched to a gene: 9. The germline gives CDR1 ENHRY, CDR2 SYGVKD.

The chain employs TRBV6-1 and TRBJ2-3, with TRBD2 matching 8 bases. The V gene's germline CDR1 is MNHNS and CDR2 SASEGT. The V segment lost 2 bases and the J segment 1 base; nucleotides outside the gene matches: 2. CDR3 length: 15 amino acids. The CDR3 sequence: CASSEISGGTDTQYF. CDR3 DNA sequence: TGTGCCAGCAGTGAAATTAGCGGGGGCACAGATACGCAGTATTTT.

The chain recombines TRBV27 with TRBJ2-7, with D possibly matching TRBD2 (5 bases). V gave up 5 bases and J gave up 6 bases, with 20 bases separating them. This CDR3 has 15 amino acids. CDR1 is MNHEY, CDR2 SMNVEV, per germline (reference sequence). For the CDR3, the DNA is TGTGCCAGCAGTCCGGTCAACTGGATAGGAGGCGAGCAGTACTTC. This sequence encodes CASSPVNWIGGEQYF.

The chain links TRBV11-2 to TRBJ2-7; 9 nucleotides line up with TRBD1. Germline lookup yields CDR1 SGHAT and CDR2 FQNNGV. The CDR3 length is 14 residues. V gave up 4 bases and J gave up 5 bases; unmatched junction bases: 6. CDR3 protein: CASSSTRDRDEQYF. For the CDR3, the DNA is TGTGCCAGCAGCTCGACCAGGGACAGGGACGAGCAGTACTTC. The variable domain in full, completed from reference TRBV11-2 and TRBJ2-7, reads EAGVAQSPRYKIIEKRQSVAFWCNPISGHATLYWYQQILGQGPKLLIQFQNNGVVDDSQLPKDRFSAERLKGVDSTLKIQPAKLEDSAVYLCASSSTRDRDEQYFGPGTRLTVT.

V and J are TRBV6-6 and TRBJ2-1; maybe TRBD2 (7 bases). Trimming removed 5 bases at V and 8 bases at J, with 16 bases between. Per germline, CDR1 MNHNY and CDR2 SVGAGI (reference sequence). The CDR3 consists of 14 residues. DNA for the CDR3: TGTGCCAGCAGTAGTCCAACAGGGAGGGATGAGCAGTTCTTC. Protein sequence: CASSSPTGRDEQFF.

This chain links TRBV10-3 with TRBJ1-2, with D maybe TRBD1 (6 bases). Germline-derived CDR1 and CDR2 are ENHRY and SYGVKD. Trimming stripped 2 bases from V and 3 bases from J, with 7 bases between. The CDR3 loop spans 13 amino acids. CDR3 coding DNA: TGTGCCATCAGTGAGACAGGGTACTATGGCTACACCTTC. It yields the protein CAISETGYYGYTF.

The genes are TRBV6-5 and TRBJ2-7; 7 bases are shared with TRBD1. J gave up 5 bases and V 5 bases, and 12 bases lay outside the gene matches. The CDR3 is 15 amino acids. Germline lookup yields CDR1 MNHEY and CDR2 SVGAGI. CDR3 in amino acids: CASSGVETGSHEQYF. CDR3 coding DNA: TGTGCCAGCAGTGGGGTAGAGACAGGGAGCCACGAGCAGTACTTC.

CDR3 protein: CASSQVVQISGANVLTF. The DNA for the CDR3 is TGCGCCAGCAGCCAAGTGGTCCAGATCTCTGGGGCCAACGTCCTGACTTTC. The chain links TRBV4-1 to TRBJ2-6; D gene ambiguous. The CDR3 is made up of 17 amino acids. V lost 1 base and J 0 bases, leaving 10 bases between the germline ends. The germline CDR1 and CDR2 sequences are MGHRA and YSYEKL.

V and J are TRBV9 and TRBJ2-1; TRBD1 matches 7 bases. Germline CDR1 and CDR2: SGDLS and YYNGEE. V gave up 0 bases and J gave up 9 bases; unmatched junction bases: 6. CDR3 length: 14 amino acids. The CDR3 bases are TGTGCCAGCAGCGTAGGACAGGGTGAGGGTGAGCAGTTCTTC. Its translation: CASSVGQGEGEQFF.

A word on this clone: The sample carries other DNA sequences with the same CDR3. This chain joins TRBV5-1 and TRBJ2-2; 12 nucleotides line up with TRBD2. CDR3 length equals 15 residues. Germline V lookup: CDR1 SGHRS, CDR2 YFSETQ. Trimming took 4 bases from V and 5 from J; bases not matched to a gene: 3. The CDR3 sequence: CASSVTSGGTGELFF. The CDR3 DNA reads TGCGCCAGCAGCGTGACTAGCGGGGGTACCGGGGAGCTGTTTTTT.

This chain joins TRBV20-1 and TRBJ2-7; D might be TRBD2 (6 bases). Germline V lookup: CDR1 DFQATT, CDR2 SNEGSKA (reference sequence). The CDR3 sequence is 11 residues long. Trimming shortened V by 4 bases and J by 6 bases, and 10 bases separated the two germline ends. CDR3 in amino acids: CSATWDFEQYF. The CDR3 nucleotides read TGCAGTGCTACTTGGGACTTCGAGCAGTACTTC.

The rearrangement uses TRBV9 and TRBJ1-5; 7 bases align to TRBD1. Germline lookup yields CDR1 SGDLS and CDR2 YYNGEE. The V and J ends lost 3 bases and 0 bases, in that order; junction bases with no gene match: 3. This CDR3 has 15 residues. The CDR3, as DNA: TGTGCCAGCAGCGACCAGGGGGATAGCAATCAGCCCCAGCATTTT. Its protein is CASSDQGDSNQPQHF.

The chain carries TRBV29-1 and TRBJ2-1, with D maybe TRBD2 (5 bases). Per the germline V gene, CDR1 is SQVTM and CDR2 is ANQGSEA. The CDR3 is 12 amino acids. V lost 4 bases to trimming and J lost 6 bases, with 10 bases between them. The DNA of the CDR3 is TGCAGCGTTGGCCACCGGGGCAATGAGCAGTTCTTC. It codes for CSVGHRGNEQFF.

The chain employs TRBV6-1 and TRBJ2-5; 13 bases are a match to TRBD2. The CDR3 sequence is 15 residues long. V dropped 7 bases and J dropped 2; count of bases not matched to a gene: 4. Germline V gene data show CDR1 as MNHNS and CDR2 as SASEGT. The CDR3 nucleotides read TGTGCCAGCACGGGACTAGCGGGGAGTCAAGAGACCCAGTACTTC. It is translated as CASTGLAGSQETQYF.

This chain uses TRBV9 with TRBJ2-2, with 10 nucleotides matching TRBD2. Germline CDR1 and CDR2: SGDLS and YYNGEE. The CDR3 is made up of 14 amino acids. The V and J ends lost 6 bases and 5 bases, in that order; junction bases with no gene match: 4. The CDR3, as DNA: TGTGCCAGCACCGGACTAGCGGATACCGGGGAGCTGTTTTTT. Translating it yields CASTGLADTGELFF.

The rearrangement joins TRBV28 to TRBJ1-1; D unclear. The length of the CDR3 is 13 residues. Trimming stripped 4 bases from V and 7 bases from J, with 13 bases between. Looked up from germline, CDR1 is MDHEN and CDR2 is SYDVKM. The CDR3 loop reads CASSSTARGEAFF. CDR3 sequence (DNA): TGTGCCAGCAGTTCGACGGCCCGAGGTGAAGCTTTCTTT.

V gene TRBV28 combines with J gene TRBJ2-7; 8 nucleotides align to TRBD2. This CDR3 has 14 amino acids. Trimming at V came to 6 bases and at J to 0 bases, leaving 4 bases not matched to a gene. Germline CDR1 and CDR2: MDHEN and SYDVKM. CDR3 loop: CASRDGGASYEQYF. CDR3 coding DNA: TGTGCCAGCAGAGACGGGGGGGCCTCCTACGAGCAGTACTTC.

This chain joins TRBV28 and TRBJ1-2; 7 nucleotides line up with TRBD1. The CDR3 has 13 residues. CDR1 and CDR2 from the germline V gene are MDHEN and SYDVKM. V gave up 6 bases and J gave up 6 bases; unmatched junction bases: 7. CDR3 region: CASSYDRVDGYTF. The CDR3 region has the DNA TGTGCCAGCAGCTATGACAGGGTGGATGGCTACACCTTC.

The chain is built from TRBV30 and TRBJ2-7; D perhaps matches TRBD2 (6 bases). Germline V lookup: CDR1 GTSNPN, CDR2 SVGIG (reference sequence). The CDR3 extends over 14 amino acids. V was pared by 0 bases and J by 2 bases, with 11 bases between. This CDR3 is CAWSVGGTAYEQYF. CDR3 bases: TGTGCCTGGAGTGTTGGGGGGACCGCCTACGAGCAGTACTTC.

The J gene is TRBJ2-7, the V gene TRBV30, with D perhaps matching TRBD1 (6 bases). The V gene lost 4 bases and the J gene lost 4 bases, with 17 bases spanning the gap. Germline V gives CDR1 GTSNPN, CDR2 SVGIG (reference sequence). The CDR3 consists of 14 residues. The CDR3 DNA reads TGTGCCTGGACCTCGGGACACGCATCGTACGAGCAGTACTTC. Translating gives CAWTSGHASYEQYF.

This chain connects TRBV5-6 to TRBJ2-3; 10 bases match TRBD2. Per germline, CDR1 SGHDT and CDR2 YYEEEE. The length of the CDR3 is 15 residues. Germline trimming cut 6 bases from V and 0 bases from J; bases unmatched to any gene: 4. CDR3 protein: CASILAGGSTDTQYF. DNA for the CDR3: TGTGCCAGCATTTTAGCGGGGGGAAGCACAGATACGCAGTATTTT.

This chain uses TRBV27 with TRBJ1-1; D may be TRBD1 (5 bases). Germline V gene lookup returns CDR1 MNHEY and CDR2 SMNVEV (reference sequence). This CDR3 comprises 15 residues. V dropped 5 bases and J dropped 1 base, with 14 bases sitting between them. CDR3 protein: CASSHRQITNTEAFF. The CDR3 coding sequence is TGTGCCAGCAGTCACCGACAGATCACGAACACTGAAGCTTTCTTT.

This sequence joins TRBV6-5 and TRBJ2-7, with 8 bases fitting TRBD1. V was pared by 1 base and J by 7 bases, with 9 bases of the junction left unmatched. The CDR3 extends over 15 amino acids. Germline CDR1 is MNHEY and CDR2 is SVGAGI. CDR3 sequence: CASSYLRQGPGEQYF. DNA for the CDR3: TGTGCCAGCAGTTACTTAAGACAGGGGCCGGGAGAGCAGTACTTC.

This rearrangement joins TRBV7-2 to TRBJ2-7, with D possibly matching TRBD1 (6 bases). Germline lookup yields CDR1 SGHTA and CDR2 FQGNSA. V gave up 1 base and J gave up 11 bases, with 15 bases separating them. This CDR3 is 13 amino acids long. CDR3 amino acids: CASSLEARGWKYF. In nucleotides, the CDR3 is TGTGCCAGCAGCTTAGAAGCCAGGGGCTGGAAGTACTTC.

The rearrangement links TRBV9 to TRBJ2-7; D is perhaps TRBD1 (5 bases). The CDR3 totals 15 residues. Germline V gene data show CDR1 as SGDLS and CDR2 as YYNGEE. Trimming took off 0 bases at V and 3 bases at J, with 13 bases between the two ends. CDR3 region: CASSVVDGQGYEQYF. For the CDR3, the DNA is TGTGCCAGCAGCGTAGTGGATGGGCAGGGCTACGAGCAGTACTTC. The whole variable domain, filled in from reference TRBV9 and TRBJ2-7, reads DSGVTQTPKHLITATGQRVTLRCSPRSGDLSVYWYQQSLDQGLQFLIQYYNGEERAKGNILERFSAQQFPDLHSELNLSSLELGDSALYFCASSVVDGQGYEQYFGPGTRLTVT.

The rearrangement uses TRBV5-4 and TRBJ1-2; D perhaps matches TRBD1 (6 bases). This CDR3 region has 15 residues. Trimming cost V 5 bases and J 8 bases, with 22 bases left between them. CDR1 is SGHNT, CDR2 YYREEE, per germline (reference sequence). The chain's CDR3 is CASSTPGRGISGYTF. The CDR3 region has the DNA TGTGCCAGCAGTACTCCCGGGAGGGGGATCTCCGGCTACACCTTC.

The CDR3 spells CASSPPYTDTQYF. CDR3 DNA sequence: TGTGCCAGCTCACCACCGTACACAGATACGCAGTATTTT. The chain combines TRBV18 with TRBJ2-3; D is unclear. The V and J ends lost 0 bases and 2 bases respectively, with 3 bases between them. Germline CDR1 is KGHSH and CDR2 is LQKENI. This CDR3 has 13 residues.

This CDR3 reads CASSGRTGGQETQYF. CDR3 nucleotide sequence: TGTGCCAGCAGTGGCCGGACAGGCGGCCAAGAGACCCAGTACTTC. V is TRBV9 and J is TRBJ2-5; 7 bases are a match to TRBD1. Germline loops: CDR1 SGDLS, CDR2 YYNGEE. There are 15 residues in the CDR3. Trimming took 5 bases from V and 1 from J; bases not matched to a gene: 8.